The 18 T cell receptor beta chains below were found in one sample sequenced in a study of tumor and adjacent non-tumor tissue in lung cancer. TCRbeta libraries were built with three rounds of nested PCR, modified from ARM-PCR. In TCRdb, the multiplex PCR reads were re-called with MiXCR into one record per CDR3 protein. The sample consists of approximately 150,000 distinct CDR3 sequences, around two thirds of them appearing once. No cell sorting was done before RNA was extracted from the tissue. What was sequenced was lung tumor tissue. These TCRs come from a man aged 55 to 70 with small cell lung cancer.

As to this clonotype: Germline and junction disagree at one end, which may indicate a read error. DNA for the CDR3: TGTGTCAGCAGCTTAGAGCGACACATTCAGTATTTC. Translated: CVSSLERHIQYF. The V gene is TRBV11-3, the J gene TRBJ2-4; D gene uncertain. Germline V gene lookup returns CDR1 SGHNT and CDR2 YENEEA. The CDR3 runs 12 residues.

This clonotype has only one observation. A much larger clonotype is one base distant, so this may be a read error. The CDR3 reads CASSLVTGPYEQYF. In nucleotides, the CDR3 is TGCGCCAGCAGCCTCGTGACAGGGCCATACGAGCAGTACTTC. The chain links TRBV4-1 to TRBJ2-7; TRBD1 agrees at 7 bases. CDR1 and CDR2 (germline): MGHRA, YSYEKL. The V and J ends lost 4 bases and 4 bases, in that order; junction bases with no gene match: 7. CDR3 size: 14 residues.

Concerning this clonotype: It may be a read error: a sequence one base away is much more abundant. J is TRBJ2-3 and V is TRBV5-5; 13 positions agree with TRBD2. The CDR3 has 17 residues. Losses at the gene ends were 3 bases for V and 4 bases for J; bases not matched to a gene: 8. Germline V CDR1 and CDR2: SGHKS, YYEKEE (reference sequence). The CDR3 is CASSSHPGLAGSDTQYF. CDR3 coding DNA: TGTGCCAGCAGCTCACATCCGGGACTAGCGGGATCAGATACGCAGTATTTT.

This clonotype was counted a single time. The chain has TRBV6-1 and TRBJ2-1; 8 bases agree with TRBD2. The ends lost 5 bases at V and 15 bases at J; junction bases unmatched: 18. Germline values: CDR1 MNHNS, CDR2 SASEGT. This CDR3 spans 15 amino acids. The DNA of the CDR3 is TGTGCCAGCAGTCCGATATCGGGAGGGCCTGAGTACGGGTTCTTC. Its translation is CASSPISGGPEYGFF.

This clonotype was recorded once. A read error may account for a junction end that differs from germline. As DNA, the CDR3 is TGTGCCAGCAGCTTAGGGTGCTATGTCTACACTTTC. As protein: CASSLGCYVYTF. J is TRBJ1-2 and V is TRBV13; D remains ambiguous. The CDR3 spans 12 residues. Per the germline V gene, CDR1 is PRHDT and CDR2 is FYEKMQ (reference sequence).

This clonotype occurred many times. CDR3 in amino acids: CASSLQAGTQETQYF. CDR3 DNA: TGTGCCAGCAGCTTACAGGCGGGGACCCAAGAGACCCAGTACTTC. The gene calls are TRBV11-1 and TRBJ2-5; TRBD2 is a possible D gene (6 bases). The CDR3 loop spans 15 amino acids. Trimming took 2 bases from V and 1 from J, leaving 11 bases between them. Germline values: CDR1 SGHAT, CDR2 FQDESV (reference sequence).

This clonotype was observed a single time. The CDR3 here is CASSSGGHGPVNTIYF. In DNA, the CDR3 is TGCGCCAGCAGCTCGGGAGGACATGGCCCAGTAAACACCATATATTTT. This chain uses TRBV4-1 with TRBJ1-3, with D maybe TRBD1 (5 bases). V gave up 5 bases and J gave up 6 bases, with 20 bases separating them. This CDR3 spans 16 amino acids. Germline V CDR1 and CDR2: MGHRA, YSYEKL.

Note on this clonotype: One junction end disagrees with the germline gene, perhaps due to a read error. The rearrangement joins TRBV4-2 to TRBJ2-5; D is undetermined. The CDR3 is 14 amino acids. Germline-derived CDR1 and CDR2 are LGHNA and YNFKEQ. Written as DNA, the CDR3 is TGTGTCAGCAGCCACCTTGACCACAAAGAGACCCAGTACTTC. Encoded protein: CVSSHLDHKETQYF.

This clonotype was recorded many times. CDR3 region: CSATISTRTGTSGYYNEQFF. CDR3 in DNA: TGCAGTGCTACGATTAGCACACGAACCGGGACTAGCGGTTACTACAATGAGCAGTTCTTC. This chain joins TRBV20-1 and TRBJ2-1; 11 nucleotides match TRBD2. This CDR3 comprises 20 residues. CDR1 and CDR2 (germline): DFQATT, SNEGSKA (reference sequence). With V trimmed by 4 bases and J by 3 bases, 20 bases remained unmatched.

Points on this clonotype: This may come from a read error, since a much larger clone is one base off. DNA of the CDR3: TGCAGCGTTCTGACGGCCGATAATTCACCCCTCCACTTT. It codes for CSVLTADNSPLHF. The J gene is TRBJ1-6, the V gene TRBV29-1; D remains ambiguous. CDR1 and CDR2 from the germline V gene are SQVTM and ANQGSEA. The CDR3 loop spans 13 amino acids. V lost 5 bases and J 5 bases, leaving 10 bases between the germline ends.

With respect to this clonotype: Relative to the germline gene, one junction end is altered; a read error may explain this. This chain connects TRBV20-1 to TRBJ2-2, with D perhaps TRBD1 (6 bases). This CDR3 has 16 amino acids. In germline, CDR1 is DFQATT, CDR2 SNEGSKA (reference sequence). Here the CDR3 DNA reads TGCAGTGCTAGAGGGTCCCAAGGTGGGGGCACCGGGGAACTGTTTTTT. Translating gives CSARGSQGGGTGELFF.

About this clonotype: The junction shows a germline mismatch at one end, possibly a read error. The rearrangement links TRBV23-1 to TRBJ2-1; 8 nucleotides agree with TRBD1. TRBV23-1 is annotated as an ORF whose role is uncertain. The CDR3 is made up of 17 amino acids. CDR3 coding DNA: TGCGCCAGTAGTCAAATAGGCCTAGACAGGGGTCCGGGGGAGCAGTTCTTC. Its protein is CASSQIGLDRGPGEQFF.

This clonotype appeared once. A single base separates this from a much larger clone, so it may be a read error. The chain links TRBV20-1 to TRBJ2-7; D is unclear. There are 12 residues in the CDR3. Per the germline V gene, CDR1 is DFQATT and CDR2 is SNEGSKA (reference sequence). The CDR3 is CIAQDDGYEQYF. The CDR3, as DNA: TGCATTGCTCAAGACGACGGCTACGAGCAGTACTTC.

A word on this clonotype: This may be a read error, as it is one base from a much larger clone. The conserved phenylalanine or tryptophan normally closing the CDR3 is absent here, so this likely arose from a read error. The J gene is TRBJ2-3, the V gene TRBV20-1, with D possibly TRBD1 on 6 matching bases. The CDR3 is made up of 14 amino acids. Trimming took off 3 bases at V and 0 bases at J, with 10 bases between the two ends. Germline V gene lookup returns CDR1 DFQATT and CDR2 SNEGSKA (reference sequence). Here the CDR3 reads CSASRQGSTDTQYS. For the CDR3, the DNA is TGCAGTGCTAGTCGGCAGGGGAGCACAGATACGCAGTATTCT.

This clonotype has more than one count but fewer than ten. CDR3 region: CASSLTGRQETQYF. The CDR3 region has the DNA TGTGCCAGCAGCTTGACGGGCAGGCAAGAGACCCAGTACTTC. This chain uses TRBV5-4 with TRBJ2-5, with D unclear. Per the germline V gene, CDR1 is SGHNT and CDR2 is YYREEE (reference sequence). V dropped 1 base and J dropped 2 bases, with 9 bases sitting between them. The CDR3 contains 14 residues.

This clonotype was recorded many times. The CDR3 sequence is CASSQAFVGTEAFF. CDR3 DNA: TGCGCCAGCAGCCAAGCTTTCGTGGGGACTGAAGCTTTCTTT. The chain employs TRBV4-1 and TRBJ1-1; D ambiguous. Trimming cost V 1 base and J 5 bases, with 11 bases left between them. The CDR3 totals 14 residues. CDR1 and CDR2 from the germline V gene are MGHRA and YSYEKL.

The chain is built from TRBV6-5 and TRBJ2-7; D remains ambiguous. This CDR3 spans 14 amino acids. The germline CDR1 and CDR2 sequences are MNHEY and SVGAGI. Trimming removed 4 bases at V and 0 bases at J, with 10 bases between. The CDR3 nucleotides are TGTGCCAGCAGTTGGACGGGTTACTCCTACGAGCAGTACTTC. Amino acids: CASSWTGYSYEQYF.

About this clonotype itself: A much larger clone differs from this one at a single base, so this may be a read error. This chain uses TRBV12-3 or TRBV12-4 with TRBJ2-1, with a possible D match to TRBD2 (6 bases). CDR3 length: 15 residues. Trimming removed 6 bases from V and 7 bases from J, with 19 bases in between. CDR3 nucleotides: TGTGCCAGCAGCCCCGCTAGCGCTCCCAATAATGAGCAGTTCTTC. It specifies CASSPASAPNNEQFF.